This T cell receptor (beta chain) was sequenced for a study of blood T cell repertoires in COVID-19. On the study more broadly: T cells, B-cell-depleted T cells, or PBMCs provided the cDNA or gDNA that served as material.

Under the authors' procedure: The assay estimated nucleated cells by amplifying reference gene primers. Assay used: immunoSEQ multiplex PCR; TCRdb lists only in-frame clones, some missing. That table supplies the V and J calls and clone size; D and trimming were determined from the DNA. The sample consists of about 120,000 clones, approximately 92% of them appearing once. Specimen: peripheral blood. This clonotype was sampled from a man aged 65 to 79 with active or convalescent COVID-19.

CDR3: CASSRIRVNTEAFF. The CDR3 DNA follows: TGTGCCAGCAGTCGAATCAGGGTGAACACTGAAGCTTTCTTT. The chain recombines TRBV6-5 with TRBJ1-1; D possibly corresponds to TRBD1 (5 bases). The CDR3 covers 14 residues. From germline, CDR1 is MNHEY and CDR2 SVGAGI. V was cut by 5 bases and J by 0 bases, with 10 bases left in between.